The present T cell receptor (beta chain) was sequenced within a study of CD8 T cells in Susac syndrome. Whole-study findings and limits: Individuals included in the TCR sequencing and HLA analysis were acknowledged by the study to be relatively few in number.

RNA in amounts of 0.5 to 1 ug was reverse transcribed with random hexamers. TCR beta CDR3 was amplified by immunoSEQ covering 54 Vbeta and 13 Jbeta. In TCRdb, the immunoSEQ multiplex PCR reads were re-called with MiXCR into one record per CDR3 protein. This table has hundreds of thousands of distinct CDR3 sequences, approximately 89% appearing once. There are 15 residues in the CDR3. Looked up from germline, CDR1 is DFQATT and CDR2 is SNEGSKA (reference sequence). Trimming stripped 1 base from V and 0 bases from J, with 9 bases between. CD8+ and CD4+ T cells taken from blood had their TCR beta sequenced. FACS was used to enrich TEMRA cells, whereas the CD8+ and CD4+ T cells were obtained by negative isolation. On this clonotype: What it recognizes is unknown.

The source of this sequence is a human donor with multiple sclerosis. The rearrangement joins TRBV20-1 to TRBJ2-2; no reliable D call. The specimen was CD8+ T cells from PBMCs. CDR3: CSARARPTNTGELFF. As DNA, the CDR3 is TGCAGTGCTAGAGCTAGACCTACGAACACCGGGGAGCTGTTTTTT.